Listed below are T cell receptor beta chains from one sample, sequenced in a study of shared clonotypes between healthy human individuals. The data were produced by immunoSEQ multiplex PCR, yet TCRdb's version contains in-frame clones alone and is incomplete. The sample contains 2 million to 2.5 million clones, around 93% of which appear only once. The sequencing sample was made of naive CD4+ T cells from PBMCs. These receptors all come from a man younger than 35 in good health. Some clones in this sample may be carry-over from other donors' samples. CDR3s include the opening cysteine and the closing phenylalanine or tryptophan. Fields, in order: J gene, V gene, D gene, CDR3 DNA, CDR3 protein. A D gene is named only where the DNA matches it firmly.

j_call: TRBJ2-1; v_call: TRBV28; d_call: .; cdr3_nt: TGTGCCAGCAGTTTATGGCAGGGTGGCGGCAATGAGCAGTTCTTC; cdr3_aa: CASSLWQGGGNEQFF
j_call: TRBJ1-1; v_call: TRBV5-1; d_call: .; cdr3_nt: TGCGCCAGCAGCTTGTTGGGGGGAGGGAACACTGAAGCTTTCTTT; cdr3_aa: CASSLLGGGNTEAFF
j_call: TRBJ1-1; v_call: TRBV7-9; d_call: .; cdr3_nt: TGTGCCAGCAGCTTATGGAGGGTGGGTATGAACACTGAAGCTTTCTTT; cdr3_aa: CASSLWRVGMNTEAFF
j_call: TRBJ1-4; v_call: TRBV7-9; d_call: .; cdr3_nt: TGTGCCAGCAGCCGATGGGACCGGCTTGAAAAACTGTTTTTT; cdr3_aa: CASSRWDRLEKLFF
j_call: TRBJ2-1; v_call: TRBV7-9; d_call: .; cdr3_nt: TGTGCCAGCAGCCCCATGGGTGGTGATGAGCAGTTCTTC; cdr3_aa: CASSPMGGDEQFF
j_call: TRBJ1-5; v_call: TRBV5-6; d_call: .; cdr3_nt: TGTGCCAGCAGCTTGTATGGGGGACGCGATCAGCCCCAGCATTTT; cdr3_aa: CASSLYGGRDQPQHF
j_call: TRBJ1-1; v_call: TRBV7-9; d_call: .; cdr3_nt: TGTGCCAGCAGCTTAATAGGGACGATGAACACTGAAGCTTTCTTT; cdr3_aa: CASSLIGTMNTEAFF
j_call: TRBJ1-5; v_call: TRBV7-9; d_call: .; cdr3_nt: TGTGCCAGCAGCTTAGAAGGTTATCAGCCCCAGCATTTT; cdr3_aa: CASSLEGYQPQHF
j_call: TRBJ1-5; v_call: TRBV28; d_call: TRBD1; cdr3_nt: TGTGCCAGCAGTTTATTAACAGGGGTTCAGCCCCAGCATTTT; cdr3_aa: CASSLLTGVQPQHF
j_call: TRBJ2-1; v_call: TRBV5-1; d_call: .; cdr3_nt: TGCGCCAGCAGCCCCAGGACCAATGAGCAGTTCTTC; cdr3_aa: CASSPRTNEQFF
j_call: TRBJ1-1; v_call: TRBV9; d_call: .; cdr3_nt: TGTGCCAGCAGCGTGGGGGCTCAGAACACTGAAGCTTTCTTT; cdr3_aa: CASSVGAQNTEAFF
j_call: TRBJ2-2; v_call: TRBV11-3; d_call: .; cdr3_nt: TGTGCCAGCAGCTTATTTCCCGGGGAGCTGTTTTTT; cdr3_aa: CASSLFPGELFF
j_call: TRBJ2-5; v_call: TRBV2; d_call: .; cdr3_nt: TGTGCCAGCAGGGGGGCCCGGAGTCAAGAGACCCAGTACTTC; cdr3_aa: CASRGARSQETQYF
j_call: TRBJ1-6; v_call: TRBV4-3; d_call: .; cdr3_nt: TGCGCCAGCAGCCAGGAGGGGGTCCGGAATTCACCCCTCCACTTT; cdr3_aa: CASSQEGVRNSPLHF
j_call: TRBJ1-1; v_call: TRBV6-5; d_call: .; cdr3_nt: TGTGCCAGCAGCACCGGAGGGTCCACTGAAGCTTTCTTT; cdr3_aa: CASSTGGSTEAFF
j_call: TRBJ2-7; v_call: TRBV9; d_call: .; cdr3_nt: TGTGCCAGCAGCGTAGGATCGGCCCAGGGGCAGTACTTC; cdr3_aa: CASSVGSAQGQYF
j_call: TRBJ2-1; v_call: TRBV29-1; d_call: .; cdr3_nt: TGCAGCGTTGGTCCAGGGGACAATGAGCAGTTCTTC; cdr3_aa: CSVGPGDNEQFF
j_call: TRBJ1-4; v_call: TRBV28; d_call: TRBD1; cdr3_nt: TGTGCCAGCACTGACAGGGGGCAGACTAATGAAAAACTGTTTTTT; cdr3_aa: CASTDRGQTNEKLFF
j_call: TRBJ1-2; v_call: TRBV18; d_call: TRBD1; cdr3_nt: TGTGCCAGTACGGCCGGGACAGGGGATGGCGGCTACACCTTC; cdr3_aa: CASTAGTGDGGYTF
j_call: TRBJ2-2; v_call: TRBV19; d_call: .; cdr3_nt: TGTGCCAGTTACCTTCCAGGGCCCGGGGAGCTGTTTTTT; cdr3_aa: CASYLPGPGELFF
j_call: TRBJ2-2; v_call: TRBV5-4; d_call: .; cdr3_nt: TGTGCCAGCAGCTTCTGGGGGGCCGGGGAGCTGTTTTTT; cdr3_aa: CASSFWGAGELFF
j_call: TRBJ1-4; v_call: TRBV6-5; d_call: .; cdr3_nt: TGTGCCAGCAGTTACTCGGGGACTCTCAATGAAAAACTGTTTTTT; cdr3_aa: CASSYSGTLNEKLFF